One and the same sample provided the 5 T cell receptor beta chains below, sequenced in a study of blood T cell repertoires in COVID-19. Using immunoSEQ multiplex PCR, the repertoire was profiled, and TCRdb retains in-frame clones only, with some absent. The sample comprises hundreds of thousands of clones, around 88% of which are singletons, and 6% to 7% rests with the top ten. The sequenced sample was PBMCs or T cells enriched from blood (not recorded which). The origin of the receptors is a woman aged 40 to 49 who had recovered from COVID-19.

The rearrangement uses TRBV7-8 and TRBJ2-7; 14 bases match TRBD2. This CDR3 is built from 15 residues. Germline V gives CDR1 SGHVS, CDR2 FQNEAQ. J lost 5 bases, V lost 5 bases, and 5 bases had no gene match. CDR3 DNA: TGTGCCAGCAGCCGACTAGCGGGAGGGCCACACGAGCAGTACTTC. Residues: CASSRLAGGPHEQYF.

This chain links TRBV19 with TRBJ1-1, with 10 bases identical to TRBD1. This CDR3 has 15 residues. Germline lookup yields CDR1 LNHDA and CDR2 SQIVND (reference sequence). The V gene end was trimmed by 3 bases and the J gene end by 1 base; junction bases not matched to a gene: 2. CDR3 in DNA: TGTGCCAGTAGTATGGGACAGGGGAGGAACACTGAAGCTTTCTTT. Translating it yields CASSMGQGRNTEAFF.

This chain joins TRBV7-8 and TRBJ1-1; 9 positions match TRBD1. V lost 5 bases and J lost 6; bases outside the gene matches: 10. The CDR3 length is 15 residues. Germline CDR1 reads SGHVS; CDR2 reads FQNEAQ. For the CDR3, the DNA is TGTGCCAGCAGCCTGACCGGGACAGGGTATTCTGAAGCTTTCTTT. Translating gives CASSLTGTGYSEAFF.

This clone has just one count. The chain combines TRBV25-1 with TRBJ2-7; D is unclear. V was shortened by 2 bases and J by 0 bases, with 8 bases between the two germline ends. The CDR3 totals 14 residues. Per the germline V gene, CDR1 is MGHDK and CDR2 is SYGVNS. The CDR3 loop reads CASSEMLDSYEQYF. The CDR3 nucleotides are TGTGCCAGCAGTGAAATGTTAGACTCCTACGAGCAGTACTTC.

In its sample, this clone was seen a few times. This sequence joins TRBV19 and TRBJ1-6; 8 positions agree with TRBD1. Trimming at V came to 5 bases and at J to 10 bases, leaving 10 bases not matched to a gene. The CDR3 spans 15 residues. Germline V gene data show CDR1 as LNHDA and CDR2 as SQIVND (reference sequence). This CDR3 reads CASSSLDRATSPLHF. CDR3 bases: TGTGCCAGTAGTTCGTTGGACAGGGCAACCTCACCCCTCCACTTT.